The sequence of this T cell receptor beta chain was determined in a study of blood T cell repertoires in COVID-19. The data were produced by immunoSEQ multiplex PCR, yet TCRdb's version contains in-frame clones alone and is incomplete. The table includes some 350,000 clones, over 75% detected once. The trim removed 6 bases at V and 2 bases at J, leaving 5 bases unmatched. CDR3 length: 14 amino acids. Germline loops: CDR1 MDHEN, CDR2 SYDVKM. The origin of this receptor is a woman aged 25-40 years who had recovered from COVID-19. This chain uses TRBV28 with TRBJ2-7; the match to TRBD2 covers 9 bases. Sequenced input: PBMCs or T cells enriched from blood (not recorded which). In DNA, the CDR3 is TGTGCCAGCAGCACGACTAGCGGTACCTACGAGCAGTACTTC. Translation gives CASSTTSGTYEQYF.